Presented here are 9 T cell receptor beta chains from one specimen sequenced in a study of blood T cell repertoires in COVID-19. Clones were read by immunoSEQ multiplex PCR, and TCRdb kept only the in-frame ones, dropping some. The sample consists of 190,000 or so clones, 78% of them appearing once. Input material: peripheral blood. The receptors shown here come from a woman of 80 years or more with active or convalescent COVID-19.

The CDR3 bases are TGTGCCAGCAGCCCCGGAGGTGAAAAACTGTTTTTT. This gives the protein CASSPGGEKLFF. V gene TRBV2 combines with J gene TRBJ1-4; D not certain. CDR1 and CDR2 (germline): SNHLY, FYNNEI. The V end lost 6 bases, the J end lost 7 bases, and 9 bases lay between the germline ends. This CDR3 is built from 12 residues.

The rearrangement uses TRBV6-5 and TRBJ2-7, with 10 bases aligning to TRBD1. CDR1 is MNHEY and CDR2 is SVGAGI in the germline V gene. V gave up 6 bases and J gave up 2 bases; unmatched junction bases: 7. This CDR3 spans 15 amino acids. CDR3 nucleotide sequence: TGTGCCAGCAGCTACCGGGACAGGGGAGCCTACGAGCAGTACTTC. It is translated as CASSYRDRGAYEQYF.

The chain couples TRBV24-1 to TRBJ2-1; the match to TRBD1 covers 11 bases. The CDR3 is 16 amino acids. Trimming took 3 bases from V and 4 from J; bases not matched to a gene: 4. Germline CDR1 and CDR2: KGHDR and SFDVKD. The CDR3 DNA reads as TGTGCCACCAGTGATCGGGGACAGGGGGATTACAATGAGCAGTTCTTC. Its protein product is CATSDRGQGDYNEQFF.

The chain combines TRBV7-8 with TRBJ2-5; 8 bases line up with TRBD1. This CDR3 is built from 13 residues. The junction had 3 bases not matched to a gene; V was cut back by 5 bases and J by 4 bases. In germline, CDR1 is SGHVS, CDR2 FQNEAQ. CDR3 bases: TGTGCCAGCAGCCGACAGGGGCGAGAGACCCAGTACTTC. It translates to CASSRQGRETQYF. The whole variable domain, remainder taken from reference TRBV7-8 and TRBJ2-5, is GAGVSQSPRYKVAKRGQDVALRCDPISGHVSLFWYQQALGQGPEFLTYFQNEAQLDKSGLPSDRFFAERPEGSVSTLKIQRTQQEDSAVYLCASSRQGRETQYFGPGTRLLVL.

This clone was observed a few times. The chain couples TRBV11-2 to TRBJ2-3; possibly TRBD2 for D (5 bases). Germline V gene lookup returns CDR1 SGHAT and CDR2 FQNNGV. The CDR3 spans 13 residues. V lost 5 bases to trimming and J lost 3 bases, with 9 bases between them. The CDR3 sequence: CASSLGMTDTQYF. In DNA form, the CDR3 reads TGTGCCAGCAGCCTCGGGATGACAGATACGCAGTATTTT.

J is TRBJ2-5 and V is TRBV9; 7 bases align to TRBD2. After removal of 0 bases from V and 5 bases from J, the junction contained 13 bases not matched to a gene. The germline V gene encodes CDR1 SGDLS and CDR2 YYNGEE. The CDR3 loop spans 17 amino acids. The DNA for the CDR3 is TGTGCCAGCAGCGTAGGGGCCCTGCCGGGGGGTCGGGAGACCCAGTACTTC. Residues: CASSVGALPGGRETQYF.

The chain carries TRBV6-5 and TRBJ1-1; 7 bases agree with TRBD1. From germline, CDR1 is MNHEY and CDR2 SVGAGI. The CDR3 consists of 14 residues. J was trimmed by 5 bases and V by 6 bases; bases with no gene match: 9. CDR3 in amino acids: CASSRSKQGTEAFF. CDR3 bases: TGTGCCAGCAGCCGCAGTAAACAGGGGACTGAAGCTTTCTTT.

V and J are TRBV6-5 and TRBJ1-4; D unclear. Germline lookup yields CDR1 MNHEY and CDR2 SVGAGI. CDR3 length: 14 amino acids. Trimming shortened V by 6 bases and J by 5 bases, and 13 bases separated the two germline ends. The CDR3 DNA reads TGTGCCAGCAGCCCGGGTCCTTGGAATGAAAAACTGTTTTTT. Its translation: CASSPGPWNEKLFF.

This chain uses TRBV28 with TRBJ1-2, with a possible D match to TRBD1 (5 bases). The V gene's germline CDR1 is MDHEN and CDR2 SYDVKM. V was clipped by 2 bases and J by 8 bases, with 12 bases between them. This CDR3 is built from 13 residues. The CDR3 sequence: CASSLITGGGYTF. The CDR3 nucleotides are TGTGCCAGCAGTTTAATTACAGGTGGCGGCTACACCTTC.